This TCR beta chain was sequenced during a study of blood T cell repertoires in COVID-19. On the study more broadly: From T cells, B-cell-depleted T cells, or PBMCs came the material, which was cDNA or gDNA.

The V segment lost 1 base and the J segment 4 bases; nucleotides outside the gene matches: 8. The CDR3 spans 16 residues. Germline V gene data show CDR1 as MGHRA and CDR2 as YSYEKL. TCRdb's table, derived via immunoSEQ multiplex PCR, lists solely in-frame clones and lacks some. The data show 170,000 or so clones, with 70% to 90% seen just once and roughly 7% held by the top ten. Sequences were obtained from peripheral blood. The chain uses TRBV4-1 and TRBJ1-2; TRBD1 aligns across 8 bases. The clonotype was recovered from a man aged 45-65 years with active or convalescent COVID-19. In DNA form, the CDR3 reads TGCGCCAGCAGCCAAGGGGTGGCAGGGGGCCGCTATGGCTACACCTTC. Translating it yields CASSQGVAGGRYGYTF.